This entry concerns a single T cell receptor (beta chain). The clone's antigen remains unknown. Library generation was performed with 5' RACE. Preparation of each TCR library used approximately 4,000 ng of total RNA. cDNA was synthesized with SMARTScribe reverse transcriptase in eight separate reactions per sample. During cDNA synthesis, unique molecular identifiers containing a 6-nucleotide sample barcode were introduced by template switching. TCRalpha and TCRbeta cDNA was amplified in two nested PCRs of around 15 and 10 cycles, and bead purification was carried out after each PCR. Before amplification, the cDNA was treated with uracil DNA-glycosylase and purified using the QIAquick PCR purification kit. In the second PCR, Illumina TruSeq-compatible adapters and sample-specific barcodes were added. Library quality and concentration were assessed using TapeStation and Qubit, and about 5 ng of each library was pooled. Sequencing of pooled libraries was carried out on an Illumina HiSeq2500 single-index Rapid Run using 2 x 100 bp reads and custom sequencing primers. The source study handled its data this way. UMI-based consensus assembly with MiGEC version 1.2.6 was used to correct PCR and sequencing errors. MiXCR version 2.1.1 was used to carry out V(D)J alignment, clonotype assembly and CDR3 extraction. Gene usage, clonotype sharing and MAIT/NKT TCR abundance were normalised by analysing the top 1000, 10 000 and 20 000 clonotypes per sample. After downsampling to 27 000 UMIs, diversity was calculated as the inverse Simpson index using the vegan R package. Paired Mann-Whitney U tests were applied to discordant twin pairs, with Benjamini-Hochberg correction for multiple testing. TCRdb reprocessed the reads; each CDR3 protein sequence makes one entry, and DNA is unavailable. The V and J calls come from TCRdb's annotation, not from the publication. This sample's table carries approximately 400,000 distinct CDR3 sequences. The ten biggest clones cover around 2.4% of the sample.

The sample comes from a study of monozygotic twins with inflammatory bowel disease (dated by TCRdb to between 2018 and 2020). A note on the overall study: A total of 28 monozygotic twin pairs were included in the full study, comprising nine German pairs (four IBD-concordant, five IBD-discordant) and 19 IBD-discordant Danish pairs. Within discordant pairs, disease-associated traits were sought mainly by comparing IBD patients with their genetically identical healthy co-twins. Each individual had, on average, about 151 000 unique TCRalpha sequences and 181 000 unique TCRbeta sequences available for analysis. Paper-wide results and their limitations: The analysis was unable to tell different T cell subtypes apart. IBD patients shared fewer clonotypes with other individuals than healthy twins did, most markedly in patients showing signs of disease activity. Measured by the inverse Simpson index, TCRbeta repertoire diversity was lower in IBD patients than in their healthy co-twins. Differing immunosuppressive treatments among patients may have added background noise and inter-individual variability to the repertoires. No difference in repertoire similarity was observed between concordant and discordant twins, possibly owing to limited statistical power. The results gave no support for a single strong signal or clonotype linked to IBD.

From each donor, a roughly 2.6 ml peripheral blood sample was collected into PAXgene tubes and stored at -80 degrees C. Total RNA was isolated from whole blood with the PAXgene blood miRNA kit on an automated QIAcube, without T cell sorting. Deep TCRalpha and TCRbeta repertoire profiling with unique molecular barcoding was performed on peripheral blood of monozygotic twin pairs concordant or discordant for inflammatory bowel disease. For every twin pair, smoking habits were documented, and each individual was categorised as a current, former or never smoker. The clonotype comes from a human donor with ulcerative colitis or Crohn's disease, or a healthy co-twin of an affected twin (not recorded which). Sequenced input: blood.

The CDR3 reads as follows: CASSPRWDSYNEQFF. The sequence links TRBV5-1 to TRBJ2-1. CDR1 SGHRS and CDR2 YFSETQ were looked up in the germline V gene. The CDR3 measures 15 amino acids from cysteine to phenylalanine. DNA for this receptor is not on file. When the CDR3 is completed using the reference TRBV5-1 and TRBJ2-1 genes on either side, the full variable domain is KAGVTQTPRYLIKTRGQQVTLSCSPISGHRSVSWYQQTPGQGLQFLFEYFSETQRNKGNFPGRFSGRQFSNSRSEMNVSTLELGDSALYLCASSPRWDSYNEQFFGPGTRLTVL.